One and the same sample provided the 23 T cell receptor beta chains below, sequenced in a study of shared clonotypes between healthy human individuals. Profiled with immunoSEQ multiplex PCR; TCRdb holds only in-frame clones, not every one. The data show over a million clones, about four fifths seen once. The sample consisted of memory CD4+ T cells from PBMCs. The subset denotes: CD45RA-negative fraction. The receptor source for this set is a young man in good health. Some clones in this sample may be carry-over from other donors' samples.

A few counts support this clone. The V gene is TRBV29-1, the J gene TRBJ2-7, with 10 bases aligning to TRBD1. The germline V gene encodes CDR1 SQVTM and CDR2 ANQGSEA. The CDR3 contains 11 residues. V was pared by 7 bases and J by 5 bases, with 2 bases of the junction left unmatched. In nucleotides, the CDR3 is TGCAGCGCGACAGGGGGCGACGAGCAGTACTTC. Protein sequence: CSATGGDEQYF.

The genes are TRBV28 and TRBJ2-1, with a possible D match to TRBD1 (6 bases). The V end lost 8 bases, the J end lost 6 bases, and 17 bases lay between the germline ends. The CDR3 totals 14 residues. Germline V gives CDR1 MDHEN, CDR2 SYDVKM. The CDR3 DNA sequence: TGTGCCAGCCGAGGGGGTGGGCAGACCAATGAGCAGTTCTTC. Encoded protein: CASRGGGQTNEQFF.

This chain links TRBV28 with TRBJ1-1, with TRBD1 as a possible D gene (5 bases). Per germline, CDR1 MDHEN and CDR2 SYDVKM. The CDR3 covers 15 residues. The germline V and J ends were trimmed by 4 bases and 0 bases, with 12 bases remaining between them. The CDR3 nucleotides read TGTGCCAGCAGTTATGGGGGAAACTTGAACACTGAAGCTTTCTTT. Translating it yields CASSYGGNLNTEAFF. Drawing the rest from reference TRBV28 and TRBJ1-1, the complete variable domain is DVKVTQSSRYLVKRTGEKVFLECVQDMDHENMFWYRQDPGLGLRLIYFSYDVKMKEKGDIPEGYSVSREKKERFSLILESASTNQTSMYLCASSYGGNLNTEAFFGQGTRLTVV.

The V call is TRBV7-2, the J call TRBJ2-2; D not resolved. The CDR3 consists of 13 residues. CDR1 and CDR2 (germline): SGHTA, FQGNSA. Trimming pared 7 bases from V and 8 bases from J, leaving 14 bases between. In DNA, the CDR3 is TGTGCCAGCACCCAGACTCGATCAGGGGAGCTGTTTTTT. The encoded protein is CASTQTRSGELFF.

The chain recombines TRBV27 with TRBJ1-2, with a tentative D call TRBD1 (5 bases). Germline CDR1 reads MNHEY; CDR2 reads SMNVEV (reference sequence). The V end was cut by 6 bases, the J end by 4 bases, with 21 bases between. This CDR3 spans 16 amino acids. The CDR3 loop reads CASSPKGRYWGYGYTF. The CDR3 DNA reads TGTGCCAGCAGCCCGAAGGGACGGTATTGGGGCTATGGCTACACCTTC.

This chain uses TRBV28 with TRBJ1-1; D is ambiguous. Trimming took off 8 bases at V and 1 base at J, with 17 bases between the two ends. The germline V gene encodes CDR1 MDHEN and CDR2 SYDVKM. The CDR3 sequence is 15 residues long. The CDR3 DNA follows: TGTGCCAGCGTCCCCTCCGGGTCGGCGAACACTGAAGCTTTCTTT. Translated: CASVPSGSANTEAFF.

Details on this clone: A single base is all that separates this from a far larger clone, so a read error is likely. The J gene is TRBJ2-3, the V gene TRBV9, with 8 bases matching TRBD1. CDR1 is SGDLS and CDR2 is YYNGEE in the germline V gene. CDR3 length: 14 residues. The CDR3 is CANSDDRGIDTQYF. In nucleotides, the CDR3 is TGTGCCAACAGCGATGACAGGGGAATAGATACGCAGTATTTT. The variable domain in full, with the rest retrieved from reference TRBV9 and TRBJ2-3, is DSGVTQTPKHLITATGQRVTLRCSPRSGDLSVYWYQQSLDQGLQFLIQYYNGEERAKGNILERFSAQQFPDLHSELNLSSLELGDSALYFCANSDDRGIDTQYFGPGTRLTVL.

The rearrangement links TRBV2 to TRBJ2-2, with D tentatively TRBD2 (6 bases). Trimming left V 4 bases short and J 2 bases short, with 11 bases between. Germline V gene sequence: CDR1 SNHLY, CDR2 FYNNEI. The CDR3 extends over 15 amino acids. CDR3 residues: CASSGARGNTGELFF. The CDR3 DNA reads TGTGCCAGCAGTGGGGCGCGGGGCAACACCGGGGAGCTGTTTTTT.

Comment on this clone: Distinct nucleotide sequences in the sample also encode this CDR3. The chain has TRBV7-3 and TRBJ2-3; a weak D match, TRBD1 (5 bases). V was cut by 2 bases and J by 4 bases, with 7 bases left in between. The CDR3 length is 13 residues. Germline assignment: CDR1 SGHTA and CDR2 FQGTGA. CDR3 DNA sequence: TGTGCCAGCAGCTTAGTCAGGGCAGATACGCAGTATTTT. It specifies CASSLVRADTQYF.

The rearrangement links TRBV29-1 to TRBJ2-5; 8 nucleotides line up with TRBD2. Germline trimming cut 7 bases from V and 0 bases from J; bases unmatched to any gene: 13. Per germline, CDR1 SQVTM and CDR2 ANQGSEA. The CDR3 has 16 residues. CDR3 in DNA: TGCAGCGGACGAGAAGGGACGGGAGGGTACCAAGAGACCCAGTACTTC. This translates into CSGREGTGGYQETQYF.

The V call is TRBV19, the J call TRBJ1-5, with 7 nucleotides matching TRBD1. The trim removed 10 bases at V and 7 bases at J, leaving 13 bases unmatched. Germline CDR1 reads LNHDA; CDR2 reads SQIVND (reference sequence). The CDR3 is 14 amino acids. The CDR3 sequence is CATSRDRGQQPQHF. The DNA for the CDR3 is TGTGCCACTTCCCGGGACAGAGGGCAGCAGCCCCAGCATTTT.

Turning to this clone: The sample carries other DNA sequences with the same CDR3. The V call is TRBV7-3, the J call TRBJ2-7; 8 positions match TRBD1. There are 14 residues in the CDR3. Trimming at V came to 5 bases and at J to 6 bases, leaving 9 bases not matched to a gene. CDR1 and CDR2 (germline): SGHTA, FQGTGA. The CDR3, as DNA: TGTGCCAGCAGCCCCTCCGGACAGGGTAGCGAGCAGTACTTC. Translating it yields CASSPSGQGSEQYF.

The chain links TRBV27 to TRBJ2-7; 7 bases are a match to TRBD2. Germline-derived CDR1 and CDR2 are MNHEY and SMNVEV (reference sequence). The CDR3 has 16 residues. Trimming took 5 bases from V and 2 from J; bases not matched to a gene: 12. The CDR3 here is CASSLRRAGVPYEQYF. CDR3 sequence (DNA): TGTGCCAGCAGTCTCCGCCGGGCGGGAGTACCCTACGAGCAGTACTTC.

This clone is a singleton in its sample. The chain combines TRBV5-1 with TRBJ2-2; 13 bases map to TRBD2. CDR3 length: 18 residues. Germline V gene lookup returns CDR1 SGHRS and CDR2 YFSETQ. V lost 3 bases, J lost 3 bases, and 8 bases stayed unmatched. CDR3 amino acids: CASSYGLAGVLYTGELFF. The CDR3 nucleotides read TGCGCCAGCAGCTATGGACTAGCGGGAGTTTTATACACCGGGGAGCTGTTTTTT.

In this sample, this clone turned up many times. The chain is built from TRBV27 and TRBJ2-7; 9 bases are shared with TRBD2. Germline loops: CDR1 MNHEY, CDR2 SMNVEV (reference sequence). The ends lost 0 bases at V and 4 bases at J; junction bases unmatched: 4. The CDR3 is 15 amino acids. The CDR3 DNA reads as TGTGCCAGCAGTTTATCTAGCGGGAGCAGGTACGAGCAGTACTTC. Protein: CASSLSSGSRYEQYF.

This chain connects TRBV6-5 to TRBJ1-2; D is perhaps TRBD1 (6 bases). Germline V gene sequence: CDR1 MNHEY, CDR2 SVGAGI. This CDR3 region has 13 residues. V lost 3 bases and J lost 4, with 9 bases in between. The DNA of the CDR3 is TGTGCCAGCAGTTATCAACAGGGCTATGGCTACACCTTC. Encoded protein: CASSYQQGYGYTF.

Note on this clone: This specimen includes other DNA sequences encoding the same CDR3. This rearrangement joins TRBV5-1 to TRBJ2-7; D may be TRBD1 (6 bases). The CDR3 contains 15 residues. The germline gives CDR1 SGHRS, CDR2 YFSETQ. The germline V and J ends were trimmed by 3 bases and 1 base, with 14 bases remaining between them. CDR3 DNA: TGCGCCAGCAGCTCGGGGACACCATCGTCCTACGAGCAGTACTTC. It encodes CASSSGTPSSYEQYF.

V is TRBV25-1 and J is TRBJ1-2, with D unclear. CDR3 length: 18 amino acids. V lost 4 bases to trimming and J lost 4 bases, with 25 bases between them. CDR1 is MGHDK and CDR2 is SYGVNS in the germline V gene. CDR3 in amino acids: CASSVLDPDDPKGYGYTF. The CDR3 bases are TGTGCCAGCAGTGTACTAGACCCTGACGACCCCAAAGGCTATGGCTACACCTTC.

J is TRBJ1-1 and V is TRBV29-1; D possibly corresponds to TRBD1 (5 bases). The CDR3 spans 15 residues. With 1 base removed from V and 0 bases from J, the gap between germline ends came to 12 bases. Germline CDR1 SQVTM, CDR2 ANQGSEA. CDR3 loop: CSVEAGWGMNTEAFF. The DNA of the CDR3 is TGCAGCGTTGAAGCGGGGTGGGGGATGAACACTGAAGCTTTCTTT.

This clone was found once. The chain couples TRBV11-2 to TRBJ2-2, with no clear D. V was pared by 5 bases and J by 0 bases, with 16 bases between. Germline-derived CDR1 and CDR2 are SGHAT and FQNNGV. This CDR3 has 17 residues. CDR3 residues: CASSNRYPTSNTGELFF. CDR3 nucleotides: TGTGCCAGCAGCAACCGCTACCCCACCTCGAACACCGGGGAGCTGTTTTTT.

The V and J genes are TRBV7-3 and TRBJ2-1; tentatively, D is TRBD2 (5 bases). Between the trimmed V and J ends, which lost 2 bases and 9 bases, there was a span of 14 bases. This CDR3 contains 14 residues. From germline, CDR1 is SGHTA and CDR2 FQGTGA. CDR3 sequence: CASSLVSVLGEQFF. Here the CDR3 DNA reads TGTGCCAGCAGCTTAGTTAGCGTCCTCGGTGAGCAGTTCTTC.

Notes on this clone: The junction and the germline gene differ at one end; a read error may be behind it. This sequence joins TRBV7-8 and TRBJ2-1; 10 bases are shared with TRBD2. The CDR3 contains 16 residues. Germline assignment: CDR1 SGHVS and CDR2 FQNEAQ. Here the CDR3 DNA reads TGTGCCAGCAGCTTACTAACTAGCGGGGCCTACAGTGAGCAGTTCTTC. Its protein is CASSLLTSGAYSEQFF.

The rearrangement uses TRBV28 and TRBJ1-4; D is ambiguous. This CDR3 has 15 amino acids. Germline values: CDR1 MDHEN, CDR2 SYDVKM. Between the trimmed V and J ends, which lost 1 base and 8 bases, there was a span of 14 bases. The CDR3 reads CASSLSGDVKEKLFF. Here the CDR3 DNA reads TGTGCCAGCAGTTTATCTGGGGATGTGAAGGAAAAACTGTTTTTT.